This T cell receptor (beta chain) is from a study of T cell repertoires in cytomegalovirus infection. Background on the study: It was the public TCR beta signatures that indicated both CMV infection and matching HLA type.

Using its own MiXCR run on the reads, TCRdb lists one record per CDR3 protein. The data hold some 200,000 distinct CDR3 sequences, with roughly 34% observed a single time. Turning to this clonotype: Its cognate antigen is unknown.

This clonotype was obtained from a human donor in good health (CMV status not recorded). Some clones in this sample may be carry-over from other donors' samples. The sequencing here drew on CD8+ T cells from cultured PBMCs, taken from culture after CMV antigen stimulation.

In DNA form, the CDR3 reads TGTGCCAGCAGTTTGAGAAACCTCTACGAGCAGTACTTC. Residues: CASSLRNLYEQYF. V and J are TRBV27 and TRBJ2-7; the D is unclear. CDR1 is MNHEY, CDR2 SMNVEV, per germline (reference sequence). V lost 3 bases to trimming and J lost 3 bases, with 9 bases between them. The length of the CDR3 is 13 residues.